These 26 T cell receptor beta chains originate from one sample sequenced in a study of blood T cell repertoires in COVID-19. Using immunoSEQ multiplex PCR, the repertoire was profiled, and TCRdb retains in-frame clones only, with some absent. The sample includes approximately 200,000 clones, roughly nine tenths of them seen just once. The material sequenced was peripheral blood. Receptor source: a woman aged 50 to 60 with acute or convalescent COVID-19.

This clone was found once. The chain has TRBV12-5 and TRBJ2-3; a possible D gene is TRBD2 (5 bases). Germline CDR1 and CDR2: LGHNT and FRNRAP. Trimming took off 1 base at V and 3 bases at J, with 14 bases between the two ends. The length of the CDR3 is 16 residues. The CDR3 bases are TGTGCTAGTGGTTTGGCGCGGGCCCCTGATACAGATACGCAGTATTTT. Residues: CASGLARAPDTDTQYF.

This clone was counted a single time. This chain connects TRBV15 to TRBJ1-5; possible D gene TRBD1, 6 bases. With 0 bases removed from V and 4 bases from J, the gap between germline ends came to 10 bases. There are 15 residues in the CDR3. Germline CDR1 reads LNHNV; CDR2 reads YYDKDF (reference sequence). DNA of the CDR3: TGTGCCACCAGCAGAGATGGTAGGGGGAATCAGCCCCAGCATTTT. This sequence encodes CATSRDGRGNQPQHF.

J is TRBJ2-3 and V is TRBV24-1; a possible D gene is TRBD2 (7 bases). This CDR3 region has 15 residues. The V end was cut by 4 bases, the J end by 5 bases, with 15 bases between. Germline values: CDR1 KGHDR, CDR2 SFDVKD. The CDR3: CATSEGGASEDTQYF. CDR3 in DNA: TGTGCCACCAGTGAGGGGGGGGCCTCTGAAGATACGCAGTATTTT.

The chain is built from TRBV28 and TRBJ1-2; 10 bases line up with TRBD1. Germline CDR1 reads MDHEN; CDR2 reads SYDVKM. The CDR3 spans 17 residues. Trimming at V came to 3 bases and at J to 8 bases, leaving 15 bases not matched to a gene. CDR3 in amino acids: CASSFTGYRQGARGYTF. The CDR3 DNA reads TGTGCCAGCAGTTTCACCGGATACCGACAGGGGGCGCGAGGCTACACCTTC.

The chain combines TRBV19 with TRBJ2-7; 11 bases are a match to TRBD1. CDR1 is LNHDA and CDR2 is SQIVND in the germline V gene (reference sequence). There are 15 residues in the CDR3. Unmatched junction bases numbered 7, after V lost 5 bases and J lost 4 bases. This chain's CDR3 is CASSVSGTGGYEQYF. The CDR3 nucleotides are TGTGCCAGTAGTGTTTCCGGGACAGGGGGGTACGAGCAGTACTTC.

The genes are TRBV10-3 and TRBJ2-1, with D possibly TRBD2 on 5 matching bases. The V and J ends lost 6 bases and 3 bases respectively, with 15 bases between them. Germline assignment: CDR1 ENHRY and CDR2 SYGVKD. This CDR3 region has 15 residues. The CDR3 loop reads CAISLTSDGYNEQFF. In DNA, the CDR3 is TGTGCCATCAGCCTAACTAGTGACGGCTACAATGAGCAGTTCTTC.

The chain couples TRBV6-5 to TRBJ2-3; D may be TRBD2 (6 bases). The CDR3 sequence is 13 residues long. Deletions cut 8 bases from V and 0 bases from J, with 9 bases between. The germline gives CDR1 MNHEY, CDR2 SVGAGI. The CDR3 DNA reads TGTGCCAGCCGCGGGGCAAGCACAGATACGCAGTATTTT. Residues: CASRGASTDTQYF.

The chain joins TRBV3-1 (or the pseudogene TRBV3-2) to TRBJ2-2; maybe TRBD2 (6 bases). Trimming removed 1 base at V and 7 bases at J, with 10 bases between. The CDR3 totals 14 residues. Germline V CDR1 and CDR2: LGHDT, YNNKEL (reference sequence). CDR3 residues: CASSQGGSGGELFF. CDR3 in DNA: TGTGCCAGCAGCCAAGGGGGTAGCGGCGGGGAGCTGTTTTTT.

The chain joins TRBV7-9 to TRBJ1-4, with no clear D. The CDR3 runs to 17 residues. V was clipped by 2 bases and J by 0 bases, with 13 bases between them. Germline V gives CDR1 SEHNR, CDR2 FQNEAQ (reference sequence). The CDR3 loop is CASSLTGKGATNEKLFF. The CDR3 bases are TGTGCCAGCAGCTTAACCGGGAAGGGAGCAACTAATGAAAAACTGTTTTTT.

The J gene is TRBJ1-5, the V gene TRBV19; 8 bases agree with TRBD1. The V gene's germline CDR1 is LNHDA and CDR2 SQIVND (reference sequence). This CDR3 has 16 residues. V lost 5 bases and J lost 3; bases outside the gene matches: 9. CDR3 residues: CASSFPPDRDNQPQHF. As DNA, the CDR3 is TGTGCCAGTAGTTTCCCCCCGGACAGGGACAATCAGCCCCAGCATTTT.

This chain connects TRBV24-1 to TRBJ2-5, with a weak D call TRBD1 (6 bases). The CDR3 is 12 residues long. V lost 7 bases and J lost 4, with 9 bases in between. Germline V gene sequence: CDR1 KGHDR, CDR2 SFDVKD. The CDR3 here is CATSLGGETQYF. CDR3 in DNA: TGTGCCACCAGCTTAGGGGGAGAGACCCAGTACTTC.

This CDR3 is CASSFTGLTYEQYF. CDR3 coding DNA: TGCGCCAGCAGCTTTACGGGACTCACCTACGAGCAGTACTTC. The chain links TRBV5-1 to TRBJ2-7; possibly TRBD2 for D (6 bases). CDR3 length: 14 amino acids. Trimming removed 2 bases from V and 2 bases from J, with 11 bases in between. Germline V gene data show CDR1 as SGHRS and CDR2 as YFSETQ.

The rearrangement links TRBV30 to TRBJ1-1; 9 bases agree with TRBD1. Per germline, CDR1 GTSNPN and CDR2 SVGIG (reference sequence). The CDR3 runs to 15 residues. J gave up 6 bases and V 4 bases, and 12 bases lay outside the gene matches. CDR3 residues: CAWKDLTGGESEAFF. In DNA form, the CDR3 reads TGTGCCTGGAAGGATTTGACAGGGGGGGAATCTGAAGCTTTCTTT.

The chain links TRBV30 to TRBJ2-7; D not resolved. The germline V gene encodes CDR1 GTSNPN and CDR2 SVGIG (reference sequence). The CDR3 sequence is 14 residues long. Trimming cost V 0 bases and J 4 bases, with 13 bases left between them. The CDR3 DNA reads as TGTGCCTGGAGTGTCCCTCCCCAGAAATACGAGCAGTACTTC. Its protein product is CAWSVPPQKYEQYF.

This chain links TRBV30 with TRBJ1-2; D possibly corresponds to TRBD1 (5 bases). This CDR3 region has 13 residues. Between the trimmed V and J ends, which lost 4 bases and 2 bases, there was a span of 11 bases. Germline V gene lookup returns CDR1 GTSNPN and CDR2 SVGIG (reference sequence). CDR3 sequence: CAWKNQGNYGYTF. CDR3 DNA sequence: TGTGCCTGGAAGAACCAGGGAAACTATGGCTACACCTTC.

The chain has TRBV6-2 or TRBV6-3 and TRBJ1-5, with D unclear. Germline lookup yields CDR1 MNHEY and CDR2 SVGEGT. The V and J ends lost 4 bases and 5 bases respectively, with 9 bases between them. The CDR3 totals 13 residues. The CDR3 DNA reads TGTGCCAGCAGTTTTAAACTTGATCAGCCCCAGCATTTT. Amino acids: CASSFKLDQPQHF.

This chain uses TRBV6-2 or TRBV6-3 with TRBJ1-6, with a weak D call TRBD1 (6 bases). Trimming removed 4 bases at V and 5 bases at J, with 15 bases between. Germline V gene sequence: CDR1 MNHEY, CDR2 SVGEGT. CDR3 length equals 16 residues. CDR3 protein: CASSSSGRTDNSPLHF. In nucleotides, the CDR3 is TGTGCCAGCAGTTCCTCCGGGAGGACAGATAATTCACCCCTCCACTTT.

In its sample, this clone was seen once. V usage is TRBV3-1 (or the pseudogene TRBV3-2) and J usage is TRBJ2-5; D may be TRBD1 (5 bases). The CDR3 consists of 15 residues. The V gene lost 0 bases and the J gene lost 4 bases, with 12 bases spanning the gap. Germline lookup yields CDR1 LGHDT and CDR2 YNNKEL (reference sequence). The chain's CDR3 is CASSQDITGLETQYF. CDR3 in DNA: TGTGCCAGCAGCCAAGATATCACAGGATTAGAGACCCAGTACTTC.

Note on this clone: At one end the junction does not follow the germline gene, possibly because of a read error. The CDR3 reads CASSLFLGIHRGAVF. CDR3 DNA sequence: TGTGCCAGCAGCCTCTTTTTGGGGATACACCGGGGAGCTGTTTTT. The chain is built from TRBV5-5 and TRBJ2-2, with D maybe TRBD2 (5 bases). CDR1 is SGHKS and CDR2 is YYEKEE in the germline V gene (reference sequence). This CDR3 is built from 15 residues. Variable domain in full (rest from reference TRBV5-5 and TRBJ2-2): DAGVTQSPTHLIKTRGQQVTLRCSPISGHKSVSWYQQVLGQGPQFIFQYYEKEERGRGNFPDRFSARQFPNYSSELNVNALLLGDSALYLCASSLFLGIHRGAVFGEGSRLTVL.

The rearrangement uses TRBV9 and TRBJ2-1; D uncertain. CDR3 size: 14 residues. The V gene lost 0 bases and the J gene lost 9 bases, with 13 bases spanning the gap. Germline values: CDR1 SGDLS, CDR2 YYNGEE. The CDR3 sequence is CASSVGLGNGEQFF. The CDR3 DNA follows: TGTGCCAGCAGCGTAGGACTCGGTAACGGTGAGCAGTTCTTC.

This sequence joins TRBV27 and TRBJ2-5, with 12 bases lining up with TRBD2. Germline trimming cut 0 bases from V and 5 bases from J; bases unmatched to any gene: 4. The CDR3 totals 16 residues. The germline V gene encodes CDR1 MNHEY and CDR2 SMNVEV (reference sequence). The CDR3 spells CASSLSLAGGDETQYF. CDR3 in DNA: TGTGCCAGCAGTTTATCTCTAGCGGGAGGGGATGAGACCCAGTACTTC.

V and J are TRBV11-3 and TRBJ1-2; D is unclear. The length of the CDR3 is 14 residues. Germline values: CDR1 SGHNT, CDR2 YENEEA. V was trimmed by 4 bases and J by 8 bases, leaving 17 bases between them. The CDR3, as DNA: TGTGCCAGCAGCTCGTCCAGGTGGGAGGACGGCTACACCTTC. Its protein product is CASSSSRWEDGYTF.

The chain combines TRBV11-3 with TRBJ2-7, with TRBD1 identical over 9 bases. Germline V CDR1 and CDR2: SGHNT, YENEEA. After removal of 3 bases from V and 6 bases from J, the junction contained 9 bases not matched to a gene. This CDR3 region has 15 residues. The CDR3 spells CASSFGQGSLGEQYF. DNA of the CDR3: TGTGCCAGCAGCTTCGGACAGGGGAGTCTGGGCGAGCAGTACTTC. Variable domain in full (rest from reference TRBV11-3 and TRBJ2-7): EAGVVQSPRYKIIEKKQPVAFWCNPISGHNTLYWYLQNLGQGPELLIRYENEEAVDDSQLPKDRFSAERLKGVDSTLKIQPAELGDSAVYLCASSFGQGSLGEQYFGPGTRLTVT.

This clone occurred once. V gene TRBV27 combines with J gene TRBJ1-5; D is unclear. V was trimmed by 4 bases and J by 7 bases, leaving 8 bases between them. CDR1 and CDR2 from the germline V gene are MNHEY and SMNVEV (reference sequence). This CDR3 is 12 amino acids long. This CDR3 reads CASSWSLQPQHF. CDR3 nucleotides: TGTGCCAGCAGTTGGAGTTTGCAGCCCCAGCATTTT.

The V and J genes are TRBV30 and TRBJ2-7; D is perhaps TRBD2 (5 bases). This CDR3 has 15 residues. With 0 bases removed from V and 0 bases from J, the gap between germline ends came to 12 bases. In germline, CDR1 is GTSNPN, CDR2 SVGIG (reference sequence). The CDR3 DNA is TGTGCCTGGAGTGTACTAGGTTCGTCCTCCTACGAGCAGTACTTC. It yields the protein CAWSVLGSSSYEQYF.

This clone was counted once. V usage is TRBV27 and J usage is TRBJ2-1, with a weak D call TRBD1 (5 bases). The CDR3 consists of 14 residues. V shed 5 bases and J shed 6 bases, with 14 bases lying between them. Germline V gene sequence: CDR1 MNHEY, CDR2 SMNVEV (reference sequence). In DNA, the CDR3 is TGTGCCAGCAGTAGGGCCAGGGTCGGCAATGAGCAGTTCTTC. Protein: CASSRARVGNEQFF.